This T cell receptor (beta chain) derives from a study of siplizumab effects on memory and regulatory T cells. Study results and limitations: A minor fraction of alloreactive clones, and no more, mapped to unstimulated subsets.

On this clone itself: Its antigen remains unknown.

Germline V gives CDR1 MNHEY, CDR2 SMNVEV (reference sequence). The CDR3 is 15 residues long. V was clipped by 3 bases and J by 3 bases, with 15 bases between them. TCRdb keeps only in-frame clones here, not all; method: immunoSEQ multiplex PCR. This table holds some 97,000 clones, roughly 92% found once. What was sequenced was Tregs sorted from blood. The receptor was isolated from a human donor in good health. The rearrangement uses TRBV27 and TRBJ2-7; possible D gene TRBD2, 6 bases. The CDR3 protein is CASSFLAGKGYEQYF. The CDR3, as DNA: TGTGCCAGCAGTTTCCTCGCGGGGAAAGGCTACGAGCAGTACTTC.